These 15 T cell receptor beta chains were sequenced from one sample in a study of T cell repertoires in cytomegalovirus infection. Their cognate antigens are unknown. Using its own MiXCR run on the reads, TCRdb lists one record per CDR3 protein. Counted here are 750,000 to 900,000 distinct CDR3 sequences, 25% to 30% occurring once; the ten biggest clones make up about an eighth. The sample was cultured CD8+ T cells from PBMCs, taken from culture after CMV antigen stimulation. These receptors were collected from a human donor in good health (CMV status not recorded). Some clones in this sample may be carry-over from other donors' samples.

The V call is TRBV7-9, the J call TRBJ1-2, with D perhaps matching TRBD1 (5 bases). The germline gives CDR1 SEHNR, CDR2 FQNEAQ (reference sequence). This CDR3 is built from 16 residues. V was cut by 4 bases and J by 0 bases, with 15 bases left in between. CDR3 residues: CASSSSGTYSNYGYTF. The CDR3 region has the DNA TGTGCCAGCAGCTCCTCCGGGACCTACTCTAACTATGGCTACACCTTC.

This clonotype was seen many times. This CDR3 is CASSGIKEVGSGGMTYNEQFF. As DNA, the CDR3 is TGTGCCAGCAGCGGTATTAAAGAGGTTGGGAGCGGGGGGATGACCTACAATGAGCAGTTCTTC. V gene TRBV7-9 combines with J gene TRBJ2-1, with 9 bases lining up with TRBD2. The V and J ends lost 5 bases and 2 bases, in that order; junction bases with no gene match: 22. Germline V gene sequence: CDR1 SEHNR, CDR2 FQNEAQ (reference sequence). This CDR3 region has 21 residues.

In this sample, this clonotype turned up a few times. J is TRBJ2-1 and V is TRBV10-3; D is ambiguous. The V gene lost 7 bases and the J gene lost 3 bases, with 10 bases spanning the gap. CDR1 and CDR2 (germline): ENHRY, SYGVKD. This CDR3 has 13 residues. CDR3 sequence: CAIKVGNYNEQFF. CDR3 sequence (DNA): TGTGCCATCAAGGTGGGGAACTACAATGAGCAGTTCTTC.

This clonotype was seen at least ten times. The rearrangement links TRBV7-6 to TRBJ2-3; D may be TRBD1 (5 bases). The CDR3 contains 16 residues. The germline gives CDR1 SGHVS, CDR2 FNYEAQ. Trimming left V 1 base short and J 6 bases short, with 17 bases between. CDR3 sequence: CASSLGGGRPPDTQYF. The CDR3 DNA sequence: TGTGCCAGCAGCTTAGGGGGCGGACGCCCGCCTGATACGCAGTATTTT.

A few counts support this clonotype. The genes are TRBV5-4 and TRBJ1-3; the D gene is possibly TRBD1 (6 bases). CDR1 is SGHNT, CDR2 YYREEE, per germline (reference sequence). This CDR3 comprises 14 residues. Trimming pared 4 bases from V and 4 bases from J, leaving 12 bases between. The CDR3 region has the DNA TGTGCCAGCAGCGACCGGGACAAGGGAAACACCATATATTTT. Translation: CASSDRDKGNTIYF.

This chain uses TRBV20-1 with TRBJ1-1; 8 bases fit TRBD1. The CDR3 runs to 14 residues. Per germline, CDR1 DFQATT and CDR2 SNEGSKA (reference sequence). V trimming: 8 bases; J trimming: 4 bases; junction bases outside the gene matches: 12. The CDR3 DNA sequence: TGCAGTACCACCCGGACAGGGTCTGCCACTGAAGCTTTCTTT. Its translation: CSTTRTGSATEAFF.

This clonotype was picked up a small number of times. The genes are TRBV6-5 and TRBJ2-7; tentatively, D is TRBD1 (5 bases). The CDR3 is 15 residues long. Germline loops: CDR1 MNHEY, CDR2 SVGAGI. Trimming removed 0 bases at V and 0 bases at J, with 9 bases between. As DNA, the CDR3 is TGTGCCAGCAGTTACTCGACGGACACCTCCTACGAGCAGTACTTC. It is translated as CASSYSTDTSYEQYF.

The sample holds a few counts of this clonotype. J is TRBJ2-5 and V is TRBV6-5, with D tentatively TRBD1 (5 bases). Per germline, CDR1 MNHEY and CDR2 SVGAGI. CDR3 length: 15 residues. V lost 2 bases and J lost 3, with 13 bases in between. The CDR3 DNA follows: TGTGCCAGCAGTTACACTGGACATGACGAAGAGACCCAGTACTTC. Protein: CASSYTGHDEETQYF.

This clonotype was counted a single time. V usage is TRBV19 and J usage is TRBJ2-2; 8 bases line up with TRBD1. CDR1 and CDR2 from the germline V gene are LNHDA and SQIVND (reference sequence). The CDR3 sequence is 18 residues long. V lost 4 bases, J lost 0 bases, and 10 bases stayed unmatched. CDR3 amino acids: CASSKPFQGAANTGELFF. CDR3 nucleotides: TGTGCCAGTAGTAAACCTTTCCAGGGGGCTGCGAACACCGGGGAGCTGTTTTTT. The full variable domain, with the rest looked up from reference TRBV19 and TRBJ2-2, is DGGITQSPKYLFRKEGQNVTLSCEQNLNHDAMYWYRQDPGQGLRLIYYSQIVNDFQKGDIAEGYSVSREKKESFPLTVTSAQKNPTAFYLCASSKPFQGAANTGELFFGEGSRLTVL.

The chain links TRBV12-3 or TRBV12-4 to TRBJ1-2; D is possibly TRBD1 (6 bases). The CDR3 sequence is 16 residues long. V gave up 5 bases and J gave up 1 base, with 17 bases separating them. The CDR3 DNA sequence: TGTGCCAGCAGTCCCCTAGGGGGGCCGGATAACTATGGCTACACCTTC. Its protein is CASSPLGGPDNYGYTF.

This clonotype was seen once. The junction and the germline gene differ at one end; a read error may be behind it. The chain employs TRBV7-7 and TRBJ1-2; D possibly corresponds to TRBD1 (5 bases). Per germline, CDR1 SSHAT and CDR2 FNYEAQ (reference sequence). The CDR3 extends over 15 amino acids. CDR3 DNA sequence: TGTGCTAGCAGCTCATACCCGGACATTAACTATGGCTACACCTTC. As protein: CASSSYPDINYGYTF.

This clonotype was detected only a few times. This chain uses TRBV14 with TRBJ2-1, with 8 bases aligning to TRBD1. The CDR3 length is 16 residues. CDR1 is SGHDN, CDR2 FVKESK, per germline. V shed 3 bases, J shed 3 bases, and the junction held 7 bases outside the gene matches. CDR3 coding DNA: TGTGCCAGCAGCCATCACGTACAGGGGGACTACAATGAGCAGTTCTTC. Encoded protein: CASSHHVQGDYNEQFF.

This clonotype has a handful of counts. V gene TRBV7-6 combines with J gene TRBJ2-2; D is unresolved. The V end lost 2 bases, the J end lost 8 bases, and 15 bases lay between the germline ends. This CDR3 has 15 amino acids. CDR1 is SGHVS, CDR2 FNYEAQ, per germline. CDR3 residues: CASSLNEGRQGELFF. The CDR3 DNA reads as TGTGCCAGCAGCTTAAACGAAGGACGCCAAGGGGAGCTGTTTTTT. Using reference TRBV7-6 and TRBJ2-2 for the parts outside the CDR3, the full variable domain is GAGVSQSPRYKVTKRGQDVALRCDPISGHVSLYWYRQALGQGPEFLTYFNYEAQQDKSGLPNDRFSAERPEGSISTLTIQRTEQRDSAMYRCASSLNEGRQGELFFGEGSRLTVL.

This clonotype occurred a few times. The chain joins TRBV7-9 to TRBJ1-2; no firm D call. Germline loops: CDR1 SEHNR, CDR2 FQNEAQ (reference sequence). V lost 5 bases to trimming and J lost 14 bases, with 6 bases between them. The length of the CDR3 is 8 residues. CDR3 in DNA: TGTGCCAGCAGCCCCTGGACCTTC. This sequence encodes CASSPWTF.

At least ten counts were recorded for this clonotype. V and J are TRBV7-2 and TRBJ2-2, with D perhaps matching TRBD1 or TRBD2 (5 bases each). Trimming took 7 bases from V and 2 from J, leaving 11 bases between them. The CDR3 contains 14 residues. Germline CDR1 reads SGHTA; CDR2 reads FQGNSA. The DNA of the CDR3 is TGTGCCAGCATTCCGGGACCTAACACCGGGGAGCTGTTTTTT. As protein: CASIPGPNTGELFF.